This TCR beta chain was observed in a study of blood T cell repertoires in COVID-19. The overall study: Sample material is recorded as cDNA or gDNA derived from T cells, B-cell-depleted T cells, or PBMCs.

The germline V gene has CDR1 SEHNR and CDR2 FQNEAQ (reference sequence). V shed 2 bases and J shed 7 bases, with 18 bases lying between them. The CDR3 consists of 15 residues. In the original analysis: Cell counts per sample came from amplifying reference gene primers. Profiled with immunoSEQ multiplex PCR; TCRdb holds only in-frame clones, not every one. For V, J and clone size, that table is used; D and trimming come from the DNA. The repertoire holds under 250,000 clones, with 80% to 85% as singletons. Specimen: peripheral blood. The rearrangement links TRBV7-9 to TRBJ2-7, with D possibly matching TRBD1 (5 bases). The sequence came from a man between 45 and 60 years old with active or convalescent COVID-19. CDR3 DNA: TGTGCCAGCAGCTTACTTACAGGAACGTCGAGGGAGCAGTACTTC. Protein: CASSLLTGTSREQYF.